The source of this TCR beta chain is a study of OX40 agonist ivuxolimab in advanced cancers. Study-level information: Patients treated during dose escalation were battling hepatocellular carcinoma, melanoma, renal cell or head and neck cancer.

With baseline, cycle 4 day 1, and cycle 7 day 1 as timepoints, blood was sampled. Method: immunoSEQ multiplex PCR; TCRdb's copy keeps in-frame clones and lacks some. Here the sample spans approximately 110,000 clones, 85% to 95% being singletons. The receptor was derived from an adult with an advanced solid tumor such as melanoma, head and neck, liver or kidney cancer. This material consisted of CD4+ or CD8+ T cells sorted from blood, taken in a trial of the OX40 agonist ivuxolimab.

CDR3 nucleotide sequence: TGTGCCAGCAGCTCCCATGGGGCAGGCCGGGATGAGCAGTTCTTC. Translation gives CASSSHGAGRDEQFF. The V call is TRBV11-3, the J call TRBJ2-1; D perhaps matches TRBD1 (5 bases). CDR3 length: 15 residues. Trimming took 4 bases from V and 8 from J, leaving 18 bases between them. Germline CDR1 is SGHNT and CDR2 is YENEEA.